This note documents a single TCR beta chain sequence. Its cognate antigen is unknown. At one of its ends the junction is not consistent with the germline gene, which may arise from a read error. The sample belongs to a study of T cell responses to AZD1222 COVID-19 vaccine. General study results and limits: Close to half of all spike-specific TCRs reportedly target regions of the variants that are unmutated. Donors in the cohort were predominantly white British and more often female, and clonal diversity was possibly underestimated.

Profiling relied on immunoSEQ multiplex PCR, and the TCRdb table lists in-frame clones only, not all of them. This sample yields about 150,000 clones, of which approximately 89% are seen a single time; roughly 1.5% belongs to the top ten. CDR1 is MDHEN, CDR2 SYDVKM, per germline. The CDR3 is 14 amino acids. It was second doses at about 4 or about 12 weeks that were pooled. Specimen: peripheral blood, collected 28 days after the second AZD1222 dose. The chain links TRBV28 to TRBJ1-5, with TRBD1 as a possible D gene (5 bases). The receptor comes from an adult who received the AZD1222 COVID-19 vaccine. The CDR3 is CASRPYTRHTQEDF. The CDR3, as DNA: TGTGCCAGCAGACCCTACACGAGACATACACAGGAGGATTTT.